This T cell receptor (beta chain) was captured in a study of cytomegalovirus exposure and HLA in healthy donors. Germline V gene lookup returns CDR1 SGDLS and CDR2 YYNGEE. The J segment lost 0 bases and the V segment lost 4 bases, leaving 8 bases of the junction unmatched. The CDR3 consists of 16 residues. PCR was performed using 60 Vbeta and 13 Jbeta primers. Sequencing was performed with immunoSEQ multiplex PCR; in TCRdb, only in-frame clones are kept and a portion is missing. Of 95,000 to 150,000 clones in the sample, about 70% are singletons; the top ten hold roughly an eighth. The chain carries TRBV9 and TRBJ2-5, with TRBD2 identical over 8 bases. Sequenced material: PBMCs. This sequence was found in a woman between 55 and 75 years old in good health and CMV-seropositive. The CDR3 sequence is CASSSRGGGNQETQYF. The CDR3 nucleotides read TGTGCCAGCAGCTCACGGGGCGGGGGGAACCAAGAGACCCAGTACTTC.